A selection of T cell receptor beta chains follows, all from one sample in a study of vaccination effects on CD4 cells after COVID-19. Generated by immunoSEQ multiplex PCR, the TCRdb table keeps only in-frame clones and is missing some. The sample lists 50,000 to 65,000 clones, around 80% seen once, with roughly 2.2% in the top ten. For these TCRs, the target antigens are not known. Sequencing used CD4+ T cells from PBMCs cultured with HCoV-229E spike peptides, obtained before COVID-19 vaccination. All receptors come from a human donor who received a COVID-19 vaccine. Each CDR3 is given with its conserved first and last residue. The D gene is left open where the match is weak. Some rows mark clone size as missing; the rest say once, few, many or name a class of expanded clone.

d_gene | abundance | j_gene | v_gene | CDR3aa | CDR3nt
TRBD1 | NA | TRBJ2-1 | TRBV14 | CASSPGQGWITSYNEQFF | TGTGCCAGCAGCCCTGGACAGGGGTGGATAACCTCCTACAATGAGCAGTTCTTC
TRBD1 | once | TRBJ1-1 | TRBV6-5 | CASSRQGGWTEAFF | TGTGCCAGCAGTCGACAGGGGGGTTGGACTGAAGCTTTCTTT
NA | NA | TRBJ1-3 | TRBV6-5 | CASRPGGASGNTIYF | TGTGCCAGCAGGCCCGGAGGGGCTTCGGGAAACACCATATATTTT
NA | NA | TRBJ2-5 | TRBV18 | CASSPHEGPVETQYF | TGTGCCAGCTCACCACATGAGGGACCGGTGGAGACCCAGTACTTC
TRBD2 | NA | TRBJ2-5 | TRBV3-1/TRBV3-2 | CASSQRGLAGGPRETQYF | TGTGCCAGCAGCCAAAGGGGACTAGCGGGGGGGCCCAGGGAGACCCAGTACTTC
NA | NA | TRBJ1-1 | TRBV24-1 | CATSDSGPLTEAFF | TGTGCCACCAGTGATTCCGGGCCCTTGACTGAAGCTTTCTTT
NA | NA | TRBJ2-1 | TRBV4-1 | CASSQDSLALYYNEQFF | TGCGCCAGCAGCCAAGACTCCCTAGCCCTATATTACAATGAGCAGTTCTTC
NA | few | TRBJ2-2 | TRBV2 | CASSEMDLGNTGELFF | TGTGCCAGCAGTGAGATGGACTTGGGGAACACCGGGGAGCTGTTTTTT
NA | NA | TRBJ2-1 | TRBV7-2 | CASSLEPLAFGGYNEQFF | TGTGCCAGCAGCTTAGAGCCCCTAGCCTTCGGTGGCTACAATGAGCAGTTCTTC
NA | few | TRBJ2-3 | TRBV4-1 | CASSQEHTDTQYF | TGCGCCAGCAGCCAAGAGCACACAGATACGCAGTATTTT
TRBD1 | NA | TRBJ1-6 | TRBV6-2/TRBV6-3 | CASSYSWVRDRALPGSSPLHF | TGTGCCAGCAGTTACTCGTGGGTCCGGGACAGGGCCCTCCCGGGGAGTTCACCCCTCCACTTT
NA | once | TRBJ2-5 | TRBV3-1/TRBV3-2 | CASSRAETQYF | TGTGCCAGCAGCCGGGCAGAGACCCAGTACTTC
TRBD1 | NA | TRBJ2-3 | TRBV24-1 | CATSDLGQGSPDTQYF | TGTGCCACCAGTGATTTGGGACAGGGAAGTCCAGATACGCAGTATTTT
TRBD2 | NA | TRBJ2-2 | TRBV6-5 | CASSPGTSADGELFF | TGTGCCAGCAGCCCCGGGACTAGCGCTGACGGGGAGCTGTTTTTT
TRBD1 | NA | TRBJ1-2 | TRBV4-1 | CASSQGTGVYGYTF | TGCGCCAGCAGCCAGGGGACAGGCGTCTATGGCTACACCTTC
NA | NA | TRBJ2-2 | TRBV7-2 | CASSLGQGRSGELFF | TGTGCCAGCAGCTTAGGTCAGGGGAGGTCCGGGGAGCTGTTTTTT
TRBD1 | NA | TRBJ2-3 | TRBV6-2/TRBV6-3 | CASSYGTGNTDTQYF | TGTGCCAGCAGTTACGGGACAGGGAACACAGATACGCAGTATTTT
NA | NA | TRBJ1-2 | TRBV7-8 | CASSPPRGEGYTF | TGTGCCAGCAGTCCCCCCCGGGGGGAAGGCTACACCTTC
NA | NA | TRBJ2-5 | TRBV11-2 | CASSLELETQYF | TGTGCCAGCAGCTTAGAGCTTGAGACCCAGTACTTC
NA | NA | TRBJ2-2 | TRBV7-9 | CASSLMRQNTGELFF | TGTGCCAGCAGCTTAATGCGGCAGAACACCGGGGAGCTGTTTTTT
TRBD2 | NA | TRBJ2-1 | TRBV5-1 | CASSDPSGGSSYNEQFF | TGCGCCAGCAGCGATCCTAGCGGGGGGAGCTCCTACAATGAGCAGTTCTTC
NA | NA | TRBJ1-1 | TRBV6-4 | CASSDSGGPIPNTEAFF | TGTGCCAGCAGTGACTCGGGGGGTCCGATCCCGAACACTGAAGCTTTCTTT
TRBD1 | NA | TRBJ1-2 | TRBV4-3 | CASSPGQGYGYTF | TGCGCCAGCAGCCCGGGACAGGGTTATGGCTACACCTTC
TRBD1 | NA | TRBJ1-2 | TRBV28 | CASSSHRGNYGYTF | TGTGCCAGCAGTTCCCACAGGGGTAACTATGGCTACACCTTC
TRBD1 | NA | TRBJ1-2 | TRBV30 | CAWTGQGILSYTF | TGTGCCTGGACCGGACAGGGGATTCTTAGCTACACCTTC
TRBD1 | few | TRBJ2-2 | TRBV4-1 | CASSTAGTGSYTGELFF | TGCGCCAGCAGCACGGCCGGGACAGGATCTTACACCGGGGAGCTGTTTTTT
NA | NA | TRBJ1-2 | TRBV29-1 | CSVSGGGDYGYTF | TGCAGCGTTTCTGGGGGAGGAGACTATGGCTACACCTTC
TRBD1 | NA | TRBJ1-2 | TRBV2 | CASSAGGFYGYTF | TGTGCCAGCAGTGCAGGGGGCTTCTATGGCTACACCTTC
NA | NA | TRBJ2-1 | TRBV7-2 | CASSISGNEQFF | TGTGCCAGCAGCATCAGTGGCAATGAGCAGTTCTTC